Presented here are 30 T cell receptor beta chains from one specimen sequenced in a study of T cells in Graves' hyperthyroidism and ophthalmopathy (dated by TCRdb to about 2019). The library was built by means of multiplex PCR. The instrument was an Illumina HiSeq 2000. TCR beta CDR3 regions were amplified from RNA transcripts. A first-round RT-PCR of the TCR CDR3 used the HTBI primer set with the Qiagen OneStep RT-PCR kit. TCRdb reworked the public reads: Q25 trimming with fastp, MiXCR clone assembly, productive beta chains retained. Under each unique CDR3 protein, matching rows form one entry showing the most common genes and DNA. The sample table contains 280,000 or so distinct CDR3 sequences; only one count was recorded for around 25% of them. About a quarter of the sample is taken by the ten largest. Sequencing input: blood. The origin of the receptors is a man aged 35-49 years with Graves' hyperthyroidism that later progressed to Graves' ophthalmopathy.

This clonotype showed up many times. This chain uses TRBV12-3 or TRBV12-4 with TRBJ1-1; D may be TRBD1 (5 bases). V lost 4 bases and J lost 3, with 12 bases in between. The CDR3 covers 14 residues. The CDR3 reads CASSSLLGHTEAFF. CDR3 nucleotides: TGTGCCAGCAGTTCCCTTTTGGGGCACACTGAAGCTTTCTTT.

This clonotype was observed at least ten times. The V and J genes are TRBV20-1 and TRBJ1-2; D unresolved. V dropped 6 bases and J dropped 4 bases, with 21 bases sitting between them. CDR3 size: 15 residues. Germline values: CDR1 DFQATT, CDR2 SNEGSKA (reference sequence). The DNA of the CDR3 is TGCAGTGCCCCTCTGGTCGGGGAGAGAGGCTATGGCTACACCTTC. This encodes CSAPLVGERGYGYTF.

This clonotype has ten or more counts. The genes are TRBV20-1 and TRBJ2-7; 10 nucleotides align to TRBD2. V shed 6 bases and J 1 base; nucleotides not matched to a gene: 9. The CDR3 is 15 amino acids. Germline-derived CDR1 and CDR2 are DFQATT and SNEGSKA (reference sequence). This CDR3 reads CSAELPSGGSYEQYF. The CDR3 DNA is TGCAGTGCGGAGTTACCTAGCGGGGGATCCTACGAGCAGTACTTC.

The chain joins TRBV7-3 to TRBJ2-7; D is unclear. V was clipped by 1 base and J by 5 bases, with 9 bases between them. Looked up from germline, CDR1 is SGHTA and CDR2 is FQGTGA. This CDR3 has 13 residues. The CDR3 nucleotides are TGTGCCAGCAGCTTAATTTCTGGGGACGAGCAGTACTTC. Amino acids: CASSLISGDEQYF.

At least ten counts were recorded for this clonotype. This chain joins TRBV5-1 and TRBJ2-7; 13 bases agree with TRBD2. Germline CDR1 SGHRS, CDR2 YFSETQ. The CDR3 spans 16 residues. Unmatched junction bases numbered 1, after V lost 1 base and J lost 0 bases. The CDR3 loop is CASSLRTSGSSYEQYF. The DNA for the CDR3 is TGCGCCAGCAGCTTGAGGACTAGCGGGAGCTCCTACGAGCAGTACTTC.

This clonotype came up many times. The chain is built from TRBV19 and TRBJ1-1; no clear D. V lost 7 bases, J lost 0 bases, and 15 bases lay in between. The CDR3 has 15 amino acids. From germline, CDR1 is LNHDA and CDR2 SQIVND (reference sequence). The CDR3 DNA is TGTGCCAGTATAGGCAGATGGGGATTGAACACTGAAGCTTTCTTT. Its translation: CASIGRWGLNTEAFF.

This clonotype was counted only a few times. The V gene is TRBV4-1, the J gene TRBJ2-7; 12 bases are a match to TRBD2. Germline CDR1 is MGHRA and CDR2 is YSYEKL. V was pared by 1 base and J by 3 bases, with 7 bases of the junction left unmatched. The CDR3 extends over 17 amino acids. In nucleotides, the CDR3 is TGCGCCAGCAGCCAAGCTCCTCTAGCGGGAGGGAGCTACGAGCAGTACTTC. Protein sequence: CASSQAPLAGGSYEQYF.

This clonotype was detected many times. This chain connects TRBV10-3 to TRBJ2-7; TRBD2 matches 10 bases. This CDR3 comprises 14 residues. Germline assignment: CDR1 ENHRY and CDR2 SYGVKD. Trimming at V came to 5 bases and at J to 7 bases, leaving 8 bases not matched to a gene. In nucleotides, the CDR3 is TGTGCCATCAGTACTAGCGGGGAGGGGGGAGAGCAGTACTTC. This translates into CAISTSGEGGEQYF.

This clonotype was seen at least ten times. This chain connects TRBV7-2 to TRBJ1-1; possible D gene TRBD1, 6 bases. Looked up from germline, CDR1 is SGHTA and CDR2 is FQGNSA. Trimming pared 0 bases from V and 4 bases from J, leaving 12 bases between. The CDR3 has 15 residues. The CDR3, as DNA: TGTGCCAGCAGCTTAGCATGGACCAGGGGCACTGAAGCTTTCTTT. It translates to CASSLAWTRGTEAFF. Full variable domain (missing parts from reference TRBV7-2 and TRBJ1-1): GAGVSQSPSNKVTEKGKDVELRCDPISGHTALYWYRQSLGQGLEFLIYFQGNSAPDKSGLPSDRFSAERTGGSVSTLTIQRTQQEDSAVYLCASSLAWTRGTEAFFGQGTRLTVV.

The CDR3 region is CASSLLAPYEQYF. CDR3 bases: TGTGCCAGCAGTTTGTTAGCCCCATACGAGCAGTACTTC. The chain uses TRBV28 and TRBJ2-7; D unresolved. The CDR3 has 13 amino acids. The V end was cut by 3 bases, the J end by 4 bases, with 10 bases between. Germline V gene data show CDR1 as MDHEN and CDR2 as SYDVKM.

This clonotype was recorded at least ten times. The chain joins TRBV20-1 to TRBJ2-7; TRBD2 aligns across 8 bases. Germline V gene lookup returns CDR1 DFQATT and CDR2 SNEGSKA (reference sequence). This CDR3 contains 14 residues. Trimming removed 6 bases from V and 0 bases from J; junction bases left unmatched: 7. The CDR3 DNA reads TGCAGTGCCTCTAGCGGGTCGATCTCCTACGAGCAGTACTTC. It encodes CSASSGSISYEQYF.

This clonotype was observed at least ten times. This rearrangement joins TRBV6-1 to TRBJ2-5; D is unclear. V was cut by 7 bases and J by 5 bases, with 11 bases left in between. The CDR3 consists of 12 residues. Germline CDR1 and CDR2: MNHNS and SASEGT. CDR3 amino acids: CASKWEEETQYF. CDR3 nucleotides: TGTGCCAGCAAATGGGAAGAGGAGACCCAGTACTTC.

In this sample, this clonotype turned up many times. V is TRBV28 and J is TRBJ2-7; 10 bases align to TRBD2. Trimming cost V 1 base and J 5 bases; bases outside gene matches: 14. From germline, CDR1 is MDHEN and CDR2 SYDVKM. The CDR3 is 18 residues long. In nucleotides, the CDR3 is TGTGCCAGCAGTTTATCATCTAGCGGGAGTCTCCGTTCCCACGAGCAGTACTTC. This translates into CASSLSSSGSLRSHEQYF.

This clonotype was found many times. The V call is TRBV12-3 or TRBV12-4, the J call TRBJ1-5, with 8 bases identical to TRBD1. V dropped 5 bases and J dropped 3; count of bases not matched to a gene: 6. This CDR3 region has 15 residues. The CDR3 region has the DNA TGTGCCAGCAGTCGGGCGACAGGGGACAATCAGCCCCAGCATTTT. Translated, it gives CASSRATGDNQPQHF.

This clonotype was counted at least ten times. The chain is built from TRBV15 and TRBJ2-2; no firm D call. V was pared by 1 base and J by 4 bases, with 19 bases between. The germline V gene has CDR1 LNHNV and CDR2 YYDKDF (reference sequence). The CDR3 spans 18 residues. The CDR3: CATSRGLADLQFTGELFF. The CDR3 DNA reads as TGTGCCACCAGCAGAGGGTTGGCCGACCTACAGTTCACCGGGGAGCTGTTTTTT. The full variable domain, with the rest looked up from reference TRBV15 and TRBJ2-2, is DAMVIQNPRYQVTQFGKPVTLSCSQTLNHNVMYWYQQKSSQAPKLLFHYYDKDFNNEADTPDNFQSRRPNTSFCFLDIRSPGLGDTAMYLCATSRGLADLQFTGELFFGEGSRLTVL.

There are many counts of this clonotype. This chain uses TRBV10-3 with TRBJ1-1; D is unresolved. This CDR3 contains 14 residues. The V gene lost 1 base and the J gene lost 8 bases, with 14 bases spanning the gap. Germline V gene lookup returns CDR1 ENHRY and CDR2 SYGVKD. In DNA, the CDR3 is TGTGCCATCAGTGAGTTCGATACCGACTTAGAAGCTTTCTTT. Translating it yields CAISEFDTDLEAFF.

This clonotype has a count of ten or more. This chain joins TRBV6-5 and TRBJ1-1; 7 positions match TRBD1. This CDR3 has 14 residues. Trimming at V came to 10 bases and at J to 0 bases, leaving 8 bases not matched to a gene. CDR1 is MNHEY, CDR2 SVGAGI, per germline. CDR3 sequence: CATSLTGMNTEAFF. The CDR3 coding sequence is TGTGCCACCTCGTTGACAGGGATGAACACTGAAGCTTTCTTT.

This clonotype has at least ten counts. J is TRBJ2-3 and V is TRBV5-5; D perhaps matches TRBD1 (5 bases). The CDR3 contains 14 residues. Deletions cut 5 bases from V and 0 bases from J, with 10 bases between. CDR1 and CDR2 from the germline V gene are SGHKS and YYEKEE (reference sequence). The CDR3 DNA follows: TGTGCCAGCAGTCCGACAGCTAGCACAGATACGCAGTATTTT. Its translation: CASSPTASTDTQYF.

This chain links TRBV12-3 or TRBV12-4 with TRBJ1-2, with 8 bases identical to TRBD1. The CDR3 length is 16 residues. The V and J ends lost 0 bases and 4 bases, in that order; junction bases with no gene match: 7. This CDR3 reads CASSLARGLRGYGYTF. DNA of the CDR3: TGTGCCAGCAGTTTAGCCAGGGGGCTACGTGGCTATGGCTACACCTTC.

This clonotype occurred many times. The rearrangement links TRBV11-2 to TRBJ2-7; D is possibly TRBD1 (6 bases). Germline V CDR1 and CDR2: SGHAT, FQNNGV. The CDR3 runs 14 residues. The V end lost 1 base, the J end lost 6 bases, and 13 bases lay between the germline ends. The CDR3 sequence: CASSLVGTLSEQYF. The CDR3 coding sequence is TGTGCCAGCAGCTTAGTCGGGACACTAAGCGAGCAGTACTTC.

This clonotype was seen at least ten times. The chain employs TRBV7-3 and TRBJ2-7; no clear D. The CDR3 covers 11 residues. V was trimmed by 8 bases and J by 3 bases, leaving 8 bases between them. The germline CDR1 and CDR2 sequences are SGHTA and FQGTGA. CDR3 DNA: TGTGCCAGCGGCTCCATCTACGAGCAGTACTTC. This sequence encodes CASGSIYEQYF.

This clonotype was recorded only once. This chain links TRBV4-2 with TRBJ2-7, with D possibly TRBD2 on 7 matching bases. V lost 2 bases and J 6 bases, leaving 26 bases between the germline ends. The CDR3 is made up of 18 amino acids. The germline gives CDR1 LGHNA, CDR2 YNFKEQ. CDR3 sequence (DNA): TGTGCCAGCAGCCAAAGCCCGGGGGGCATACGCCTATTCGGCGAGCAGTACTTC. Translated: CASSQSPGGIRLFGEQYF.

This clonotype was picked up many times. The rearrangement links TRBV30 to TRBJ2-5, with D possibly TRBD2 on 5 matching bases. The CDR3 consists of 13 residues. V lost 0 bases and J lost 4, with 9 bases in between. Germline CDR1 GTSNPN, CDR2 SVGIG (reference sequence). CDR3 region: CAWSVQRRETQYF. The CDR3 nucleotides read TGTGCCTGGAGTGTACAGCGGCGAGAGACCCAGTACTTC.

This chain connects TRBV24-1 to TRBJ2-2; the D is unclear. V shed 4 bases and J shed 6 bases, with 8 bases lying between them. The CDR3 totals 13 residues. Germline V gene data show CDR1 as KGHDR and CDR2 as SFDVKD. The CDR3 spells CATSERVAGELFF. In nucleotides, the CDR3 is TGTGCCACCAGTGAAAGGGTGGCCGGGGAGCTGTTTTTT.

Many counts were recorded for this clonotype. The chain uses TRBV20-1 and TRBJ2-4; D is possibly TRBD2 (5 bases). Germline CDR1 DFQATT, CDR2 SNEGSKA (reference sequence). The V gene lost 4 bases and the J gene lost 8 bases, with 9 bases spanning the gap. CDR3 length: 11 amino acids. The CDR3 bases are TGCAGTGCTAATCTGCGGGACATTCAGTACTTC. Amino acid sequence: CSANLRDIQYF.

The rearrangement uses TRBV6-1 and TRBJ1-6; 9 bases match TRBD1. The CDR3 runs 17 residues. V was pared by 5 bases and J by 10 bases, with 15 bases of the junction left unmatched. Germline V gene lookup returns CDR1 MNHNS and CDR2 SASEGT. DNA of the CDR3: TGTGCCAGCAGTCCGAGAACCGGGACAGGGAGAGGATCACCCCTCCACTTT. It specifies CASSPRTGTGRGSPLHF.

In its sample, this clonotype was seen many times. The chain links TRBV29-1 to TRBJ1-1; tentative D call: TRBD1 (5 bases). Trimming pared 4 bases from V and 6 bases from J, leaving 12 bases between. The CDR3 is made up of 12 amino acids. CDR1 is SQVTM and CDR2 is ANQGSEA in the germline V gene. The chain's CDR3 is CSVAVRGAEAFF. CDR3 DNA sequence: TGCAGCGTTGCGGTGAGGGGCGCTGAAGCTTTCTTT.

This clonotype was detected many times. The chain carries TRBV11-3 and TRBJ2-2, with D possibly being TRBD1 (5 bases). The V end was cut by 5 bases, the J end by 3 bases, with 13 bases between. The CDR3 consists of 15 residues. CDR1 SGHNT and CDR2 YENEEA come from the germline V gene. In nucleotides, the CDR3 is TGTGCCAGCAGCCTCCCGACAGTTTACACCGGGGAGCTGTTTTTT. It is translated as CASSLPTVYTGELFF.

This clonotype showed up just once. The chain combines TRBV2 with TRBJ2-5, with 11 nucleotides matching TRBD2. The CDR3 extends over 16 amino acids. The germline CDR1 and CDR2 sequences are SNHLY and FYNNEI. V lost 6 bases to trimming and J lost 6 bases; unmatched junction nucleotides: 12. The CDR3 spells CASSSRRLAGGKTQYF. The DNA of the CDR3 is TGTGCCAGCAGCTCCCGGCGTCTAGCGGGGGGAAAGACCCAGTACTTC.

The chain has TRBV28 and TRBJ2-4; TRBD2 matches at 8 bases. CDR1 and CDR2 from the germline V gene are MDHEN and SYDVKM. The CDR3 runs to 16 residues. V gave up 2 bases and J gave up 6 bases; unmatched junction bases: 9. CDR3 sequence: CASSLVSGGSRNIQYF. The CDR3 nucleotides are TGTGCCAGCAGTTTAGTGAGCGGGGGATCCAGAAACATTCAGTACTTC.